The T cell receptor beta chain described here comes from a study of neurological immune-mediated disorders. Findings of the study overall: Expanded clones shared no CDR3 amino acid sequences across subjects, suggesting private repertoires in all groups. Multiple sclerosis patients had less TCR clonal expansion than even healthy controls, unlike HTLV-1-associated myelopathy.

The time point is: longitudinal time-point 3. Unsorted libraries were prepared from 2 million PBMCs held at -80 C. 5'RACE with 10-nucleotide random UMIs produced the cDNA. MiXCR, run by TCRdb on the 5' RACE reads, gives a single entry per CDR3 protein. The sample yields roughly 100,000 distinct CDR3 sequences, 11% seen once. This clonotype was counted many times. The target antigen is unknown. This receptor was obtained from a female donor with HTLV-1-associated myelopathy (HAM/TSP). Material for sequencing was PBMCs.

Here the CDR3 DNA reads TGTGCCATCAGCGGGACAGCGAACACCGGGGAGCTGTTTTTT. Translation: CAISGTANTGELFF. The rearrangement links TRBV10-3 to TRBJ2-2; 7 bases align to TRBD1. This CDR3 spans 14 amino acids. CDR1 and CDR2 from the germline V gene are ENHRY and SYGVKD. J was trimmed by 0 bases and V by 6 bases; bases with no gene match: 1.